A single sample gave rise to the 16 T cell receptor beta chains below, sequenced in a study of T cell responses to AZD1222 COVID-19 vaccine. Repertoires were generated with immunoSEQ multiplex PCR, while TCRdb's copy carries only in-frame clones and drops some. This table has some 150,000 clones, approximately 90% appearing once. This specimen consisted of peripheral blood, obtained 28 days after the second AZD1222 dose. Receptors were obtained from an adult who received the AZD1222 COVID-19 vaccine.

This clone was found a few times. The chain couples TRBV5-5 to TRBJ1-2, with D possibly matching TRBD1 (6 bases). The CDR3 extends over 14 amino acids. Germline V gives CDR1 SGHKS, CDR2 YYEKEE (reference sequence). The ends were cut back, 0 bases at V and 6 bases at J, with 12 bases in the middle. The CDR3 region is CASSLEGQGHGYTF. The CDR3 DNA reads as TGTGCCAGCAGCTTGGAGGGGCAGGGGCATGGCTACACCTTC.

The chain joins TRBV7-9 to TRBJ1-1; perhaps TRBD1 as D (6 bases). Germline CDR1 reads SEHNR; CDR2 reads FQNEAQ (reference sequence). This CDR3 region has 12 residues. Trimming left V 10 bases short and J 6 bases short, with 15 bases between. In DNA, the CDR3 is TGTGCCATGGAAGGGGGGCGCTCTGAAGCTTTCTTT. Translating it yields CAMEGGRSEAFF.

This clone has more than one count but fewer than ten. The V call is TRBV28, the J call TRBJ1-6; D is unclear. The CDR3 runs 14 residues. Germline V gene lookup returns CDR1 MDHEN and CDR2 SYDVKM. The germline V and J ends were trimmed by 3 bases and 7 bases, with 10 bases remaining between them. The CDR3 loop reads CASSLFSVNSPLHF. CDR3 coding DNA: TGTGCCAGCAGTTTGTTTTCCGTCAATTCACCCCTCCACTTT. The variable domain in full, completed from reference TRBV28 and TRBJ1-6, reads DVKVTQSSRYLVKRTGEKVFLECVQDMDHENMFWYRQDPGLGLRLIYFSYDVKMKEKGDIPEGYSVSREKKERFSLILESASTNQTSMYLCASSLFSVNSPLHFGNGTRLTVT.

The chain joins TRBV7-9 to TRBJ1-1; no definite D call. The V and J ends lost 2 bases and 4 bases respectively, with 8 bases between them. CDR1 is SEHNR, CDR2 FQNEAQ, per germline (reference sequence). The CDR3 has 13 amino acids. CDR3 DNA: TGTGCCAGCAGCTTACCGGGGAGCACTGAAGCTTTCTTT. Translating gives CASSLPGSTEAFF.

The chain links TRBV30 to TRBJ2-7, with 7 bases lining up with TRBD1. The germline CDR1 and CDR2 sequences are GTSNPN and SVGIG (reference sequence). The CDR3 covers 14 residues. After removal of 3 bases from V and 5 bases from J, the junction contained 10 bases not matched to a gene. The CDR3 region has the DNA TGTGCCTGGAGCCAGCAGGGGGTCACCAACGAGCAGTACTTC. Its protein is CAWSQQGVTNEQYF.

The gene calls are TRBV28 and TRBJ1-1; D remains unclear. The CDR3 length is 14 residues. V shed 5 bases and J shed 2 bases, with 12 bases lying between them. Germline V gives CDR1 MDHEN, CDR2 SYDVKM. The CDR3, as DNA: TGTGCCAGCAGTAGAGCCCGATCCAACACTGAAGCTTTCTTT. Translating gives CASSRARSNTEAFF.

This clone has just a few counts. The gene calls are TRBV27 and TRBJ1-2, with D possibly matching TRBD1 (6 bases). This CDR3 has 12 residues. Trimming removed 8 bases at V and 1 base at J, with 8 bases between. Germline V gives CDR1 MNHEY, CDR2 SMNVEV (reference sequence). The CDR3 sequence: CASAGDNYGYTF. As DNA, the CDR3 is TGTGCCAGCGCAGGGGATAACTATGGCTACACCTTC.

The genes are TRBV7-2 and TRBJ2-1, with 9 bases that match TRBD1. The CDR3 spans 14 residues. Germline CDR1 and CDR2: SGHTA and FQGNSA. The junction had 5 bases not matched to a gene; V was cut back by 7 bases and J by 4 bases. This CDR3 reads CASMGTGLYNEQFF. The DNA for the CDR3 is TGTGCCAGCATGGGGACAGGGCTTTACAATGAGCAGTTCTTC.

The chain carries TRBV30 and TRBJ1-3, with D tentatively TRBD1 (6 bases). The V gene lost 5 bases and the J gene lost 0 bases, with 11 bases spanning the gap. Germline V lookup: CDR1 GTSNPN, CDR2 SVGIG (reference sequence). The CDR3 is made up of 14 amino acids. The DNA for the CDR3 is TGTGCCTGGGATGGGGGGCTCTCTGGAAACACCATATATTTT. This sequence encodes CAWDGGLSGNTIYF.

The chain carries TRBV15 and TRBJ1-1, with D possibly TRBD1 on 5 matching bases. The CDR3 sequence is 20 residues long. With 5 bases removed from V and 0 bases from J, the gap between germline ends came to 28 bases. Germline CDR1 reads LNHNV; CDR2 reads YYDKDF (reference sequence). The CDR3 sequence is CATSAEREKMTEFMNTEAFF. Here the CDR3 DNA reads TGTGCCACCAGCGCCGAGAGGGAGAAAATGACAGAGTTTATGAACACTGAAGCTTTCTTT.

V gene TRBV28 combines with J gene TRBJ1-2; no clear D. V lost 8 bases and J lost 5, with 18 bases in between. The length of the CDR3 is 14 residues. Germline loops: CDR1 MDHEN, CDR2 SYDVKM. The CDR3 DNA sequence: TGTGCCAGCGGACCGAGACTTGGGCCTTATGGCTACACCTTC. As protein: CASGPRLGPYGYTF.

V and J are TRBV6-2 or TRBV6-3 and TRBJ2-7; 8 bases match TRBD2. Trimming cost V 6 bases and J 2 bases; bases outside gene matches: 12. Looked up from germline, CDR1 is MNHEY and CDR2 is SVGEGT. This CDR3 comprises 16 residues. The CDR3 protein is CASSPRGSGSPYEQYF. CDR3 DNA: TGTGCCAGCAGCCCCCGGGGGAGCGGGAGCCCCTACGAGCAGTACTTC.

The chain employs TRBV19 and TRBJ1-5, with 11 bases that match TRBD1. The trim removed 6 bases at V and 4 bases at J, leaving 2 bases unmatched. The CDR3 loop spans 14 amino acids. Germline loops: CDR1 LNHDA, CDR2 SQIVND (reference sequence). The CDR3 sequence: CASRGTGGNQPQHF. CDR3 DNA: TGTGCCAGTAGGGGGACAGGGGGTAATCAGCCCCAGCATTTT.

The J gene is TRBJ1-2, the V gene TRBV7-9; TRBD1 aligns across 7 bases. This CDR3 region has 13 residues. Germline V lookup: CDR1 SEHNR, CDR2 FQNEAQ (reference sequence). V lost 7 bases and J lost 4; bases outside the gene matches: 6. CDR3 DNA sequence: TGTGCCAGCACCCCCCGGGACAGCTATGGCTACACCTTC. Its protein product is CASTPRDSYGYTF.

The rearrangement uses TRBV25-1 and TRBJ2-1; maybe TRBD1 (6 bases). V dropped 4 bases and J dropped 9 bases, with 16 bases sitting between them. Germline values: CDR1 MGHDK, CDR2 SYGVNS. This CDR3 region has 14 residues. The CDR3 here is CASSVSTGFSEQFF. CDR3 in DNA: TGTGCCAGCAGTGTCTCCACAGGGTTCAGTGAGCAGTTCTTC.

The chain carries TRBV9 and TRBJ1-6, with D unresolved. CDR1 SGDLS and CDR2 YYNGEE come from the germline V gene. This CDR3 is built from 13 residues. V lost 0 bases, J lost 10 bases, and 8 bases lay in between. The CDR3, as DNA: TGTGCCAGCAGCGTAGGCACCGGGTCACCCCTCCACTTT. This sequence encodes CASSVGTGSPLHF.